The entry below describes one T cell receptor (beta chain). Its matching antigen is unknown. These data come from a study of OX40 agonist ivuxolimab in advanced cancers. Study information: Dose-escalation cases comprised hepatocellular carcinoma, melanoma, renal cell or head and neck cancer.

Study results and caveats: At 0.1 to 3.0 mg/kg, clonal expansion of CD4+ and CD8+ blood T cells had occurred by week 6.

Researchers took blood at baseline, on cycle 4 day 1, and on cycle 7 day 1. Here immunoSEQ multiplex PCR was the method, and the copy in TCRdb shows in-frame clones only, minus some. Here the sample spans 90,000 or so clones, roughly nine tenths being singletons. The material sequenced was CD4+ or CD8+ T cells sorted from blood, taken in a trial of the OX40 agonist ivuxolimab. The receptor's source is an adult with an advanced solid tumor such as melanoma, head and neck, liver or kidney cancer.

DNA of the CDR3: TGTGCCAGCAGCTTGGTGGCGGAACTCCATAACTATGGCTACACCTTC. Its translation: CASSLVAELHNYGYTF. The chain is built from TRBV5-4 and TRBJ1-2; D gene uncertain. Germline V gene data show CDR1 as SGHNT and CDR2 as YYREEE (reference sequence). The CDR3 totals 16 residues. Trimming pared 0 bases from V and 1 base from J, leaving 13 bases between.